The next 27 T cell receptor beta chains were all read from a single sample in a study of CXCR3-negative and CXCR3-positive naive CD8 T cells. In preparing the TRB cDNA libraries, 5' RACE with UMI labels was used. TCRdb reanalyzed the 5' RACE reads and collapses them to one entry per CDR3 protein, without DNA. The sample is made up of around 57,000 distinct CDR3 sequences, and the top ten hold around 24% of it. The sample consisted of memory CD8+ T cells from blood. These receptors were collected from a human donor in good health. Some clones in this sample may be carry-over from other donors' samples.

The gene calls are TRBV23-1 and TRBJ1-1; absent DNA, TCRdb's TRBD1 call cannot be checked. TRBV23-1 is sorted into the ORF group, with uncertain function. The CDR3 runs 15 residues. The CDR3 loop reads CSSTQSQQANTEAFF.

V gene TRBV11-2 combines with J gene TRBJ2-7; there is no DNA to check the TCRdb D call of TRBD1. Germline V gene data show CDR1 as SGHAT and CDR2 as FQNNGV. This CDR3 is built from 15 residues. CDR3 protein: CASSPVGGAVYEQYF. Using reference TRBV11-2 and TRBJ2-7 for the parts outside the CDR3, the full variable domain is EAGVAQSPRYKIIEKRQSVAFWCNPISGHATLYWYQQILGQGPKLLIQFQNNGVVDDSQLPKDRFSAERLKGVDSTLKIQPAKLEDSAVYLCASSPVGGAVYEQYFGPGTRLTVT.

This chain joins TRBV9 and TRBJ2-1. Germline V gene sequence: CDR1 SGDLS, CDR2 YYNGEE. The CDR3 is 13 residues long. CDR3 protein: CASSVDVYNEQFF.

This chain links TRBV29-1 with TRBJ2-1. The CDR3 runs to 13 residues. CDR1 is SQVTM and CDR2 is ANQGSEA in the germline V gene. The CDR3 spells CSVESGNGNEQFF.

The V and J genes are TRBV28 and TRBJ2-7; TCRdb gives TRBD1 as the D gene, but with no DNA this cannot be confirmed. There are 15 residues in the CDR3. Germline CDR1 and CDR2: MDHEN and SYDVKM. The CDR3 sequence: CASSFTSSGPLGRYF.

V is TRBV7-2 and J is TRBJ2-3; TCRdb designates TRBD1, a call that cannot be tested without DNA. Germline V lookup: CDR1 SGHTA, CDR2 FQGNSA. The CDR3 contains 14 residues. Here the CDR3 reads CASSLQGAADTQYF.

This chain links TRBV12-3 or TRBV12-4 with TRBJ1-4; TCRdb's assignment of TRBD1 cannot be checked, as there is no DNA. The CDR3 is 14 residues long. CDR3 region: CASSLNDRDEKLFF.

V usage is TRBV5-1 and J usage is TRBJ2-7; the D gene TCRdb calls, TRBD2, cannot be checked with no DNA. The CDR3 is made up of 16 amino acids. The germline gives CDR1 SGHRS, CDR2 YFSETQ. This chain's CDR3 is CASSLGLAGGLYEQYF.

The V gene is TRBV4-1, the J gene TRBJ2-7. Germline assignment: CDR1 MGHRA and CDR2 YSYEKL. The CDR3 extends over 15 amino acids. The CDR3: CASSQGYGASYEQYF.

The V gene is TRBV12-3 or TRBV12-4, the J gene TRBJ2-3. This CDR3 has 11 amino acids. CDR3 loop: CASSDSDTQYF.

According to its frequency, this clonotype is medium-sized. The V call is TRBV20-1, the J call TRBJ2-7. The CDR3 loop spans 14 amino acids. The germline gives CDR1 DFQATT, CDR2 SNEGSKA (reference sequence). The CDR3 spells CSAREGSSIYEQYF.

The genes are TRBV7-9 and TRBJ1-1; TCRdb's assignment of TRBD1 cannot be checked, as there is no DNA. CDR1 and CDR2 (germline): SEHNR, FQNEAQ (reference sequence). This CDR3 contains 13 residues. The chain's CDR3 is CASSPPGGTEAFF.

J is TRBJ1-2 and V is TRBV27; TCRdb calls TRBD1, which cannot be checked without DNA. CDR3 length equals 15 residues. Germline lookup yields CDR1 MNHEY and CDR2 SMNVEV (reference sequence). CDR3 in amino acids: CASSSGQGADYGYTF.

The chain has TRBV12-3 or TRBV12-4 and TRBJ1-1. The CDR3 extends over 13 amino acids. The CDR3 is CASSQWLNTEAFF.

The chain recombines TRBV7-3 with TRBJ2-7; TCRdb names TRBD1, which stays unverified in the absence of DNA. CDR1 and CDR2 (germline): SGHTA, FQGTGA. The CDR3 has 13 amino acids. The CDR3 loop is CASSSTGYDEQYF.

The chain links TRBV19 to TRBJ2-1. CDR3 size: 14 residues. CDR1 LNHDA and CDR2 SQIVND come from the germline V gene (reference sequence). The CDR3 region is CASKPPFAYNEQFF.

V and J are TRBV5-1 and TRBJ2-1; TCRdb's D call of TRBD1 is untestable without DNA. CDR1 and CDR2 from the germline V gene are SGHRS and YFSETQ. The CDR3 totals 13 residues. The CDR3 sequence: CASSFDGGNEQFF.

CDR3 sequence reads: CSARDIRAASSYEQYF. The chain combines TRBV20-1 with TRBJ2-7; there is no DNA to check the TCRdb D call of TRBD2. The CDR3 has 16 residues. The germline V gene has CDR1 DFQATT and CDR2 SNEGSKA (reference sequence).

The chain recombines TRBV7-6 with TRBJ2-7. CDR3 length: 15 amino acids. Germline CDR1 SGHVS, CDR2 FNYEAQ. The chain's CDR3 is CASSLSGGSSYEQYF.

The chain has TRBV12-3 or TRBV12-4 and TRBJ2-3; TCRdb returns TRBD1, unconfirmable since there is no DNA. The length of the CDR3 is 15 residues. CDR3 region: CASSFWTASTDTQYF.

The gene calls are TRBV6-2 or TRBV6-3 and TRBJ2-5; without DNA, the TCRdb call of TRBD2 cannot be checked. The CDR3 length is 17 residues. Germline CDR1 is MNHEY and CDR2 is SVGEGT. CDR3 amino acids: CASSSVPGLAYQETQYF.

This sequence joins TRBV29-1 and TRBJ2-1; TCRdb's D gene call, TRBD1, goes unchecked for lack of DNA. This CDR3 has 15 residues. Germline loops: CDR1 SQVTM, CDR2 ANQGSEA. This chain's CDR3 is CSVEWTGDYYNEQFF.

The V gene is TRBV4-2, the J gene TRBJ2-7; no DNA is available, so the TRBD1 call from TCRdb remains unchecked. The CDR3 spans 15 residues. CDR1 is LGHNA, CDR2 YNFKEQ, per germline. The CDR3 sequence: CASSQGRDTSYEQYF.

CDR3 in amino acids: CASEGIRTEAFF. V is TRBV6-2 or TRBV6-3 and J is TRBJ1-1. The CDR3 contains 12 residues. Germline values: CDR1 MNHEY, CDR2 SVGEGT.

V usage is TRBV7-9 and J usage is TRBJ1-6; TCRdb selects TRBD1, and the lack of DNA leaves this call unchecked. The CDR3 length is 19 residues. Germline loops: CDR1 SEHNR, CDR2 FQNEAQ (reference sequence). The CDR3 region is CASSPPGQGALSYNSPLHF.

This rearrangement joins TRBV23-1 to TRBJ1-5; the TCRdb call, TRBD1, lacks DNA for checking. TRBV23-1 is classed as an ORF, of uncertain function. The CDR3 is 16 residues long. The CDR3 sequence is CASSQSGTGGNQPQHF.

The chain joins TRBV29-1 to TRBJ2-7. CDR1 is SQVTM, CDR2 ANQGSEA, per germline. The CDR3 spans 12 residues. The chain's CDR3 is CSVAENSYEQYF.